Presented here are 3 T cell receptor beta chains from one specimen sequenced in a study of PD-1 blockade in classical Hodgkin lymphoma. No patient escaped relapse after autologous stem cell transplantation, and brentuximab vedotin exposure varied. Here immunoSEQ multiplex PCR was the method, and the copy in TCRdb shows in-frame clones only, minus some. The sample consists of about 58,000 clones, approximately 89% of them appearing once. This material consisted of peripheral blood mononuclear cells (PBMCs), taken before the second cycle of nivolumab. Receptors originate from a human donor with classical Hodgkin lymphoma.

The genes are TRBV2 and TRBJ1-1; 7 bases are a match to TRBD1. Germline values: CDR1 SNHLY, CDR2 FYNNEI. Trimming cost V 3 bases and J 1 base; bases outside gene matches: 2. The CDR3 has 14 amino acids. The CDR3 loop is CASSDPGGNTEAFF. The CDR3 region has the DNA TGTGCCAGCAGTGACCCAGGGGGGAACACTGAAGCTTTCTTT.

The V gene is TRBV27, the J gene TRBJ1-2; 8 nucleotides line up with TRBD1. Germline CDR1 and CDR2: MNHEY and SMNVEV (reference sequence). The CDR3 runs 14 residues. V lost 6 bases to trimming and J lost 4 bases; unmatched junction nucleotides: 7. The CDR3 sequence: CASRTGQGPYGYTF. The CDR3 nucleotides read TGTGCCAGCAGGACCGGACAGGGCCCCTATGGCTACACCTTC.

The chain joins TRBV5-1 to TRBJ2-3; a weak D match, TRBD2 (6 bases). The V gene's germline CDR1 is SGHRS and CDR2 YFSETQ. The CDR3 has 14 amino acids. Trimming stripped 7 bases from V and 8 bases from J, with 20 bases between. CDR3 amino acids: CASGALGGEVTQYF. CDR3 bases: TGCGCCAGCGGGGCGTTAGGCGGGGAGGTTACGCAGTATTTT.